This T cell receptor (beta chain) appears in the sequencing data of a study of blood T cell repertoires in COVID-19. The V end was cut by 3 bases, the J end by 14 bases, with 17 bases between. Looked up from germline, CDR1 is MGHDK and CDR2 is SYGVNS. The CDR3 length is 14 residues. This clone has only one observation. Assay: immunoSEQ multiplex PCR; the TCRdb copy retains only in-frame clones and omits some. The sample holds about 20,000 clones; over 90% are singletons and the top ten take 4.1%. The source is a woman in her forties or fifties with active COVID-19. The sample taken for sequencing was peripheral blood. The chain combines TRBV25-1 with TRBJ1-6, with D possibly TRBD1 on 6 matching bases. The CDR3 reads CASSDPRGGGALHF. The CDR3 DNA reads TGTGCCAGCAGTGACCCCAGGGGTGGAGGAGCCCTCCACTTT.